This TCR beta chain stems from a study of blood T cell repertoires in COVID-19 (dated by TCRdb to about 2020). Notes on the research overall: Samples from collaborators originated in the United States, Italy and Spain and spanned both the acute and convalescent phases of COVID-19. The prospective study material was composed of cDNA or gDNA derived from T cells, B-cell-depleted T cells, or PBMCs. Subjects who had been exposed to COVID-19, were actively infected with it, or had recovered from it provided the deeply sampled blood TCRbeta repertoires that made up the dataset. A freely available public database, intended as a resource for researchers studying the immune response to SARS-CoV-2, is where the repertoires were released. The samples were drawn from the first 160 participants of the ongoing ImmuneRACE study and from 1,200 or so subjects provided by 6 global collaborators. The sample metadata nearly always contained a de-identified subject ID, COVID-19 status, age in years and sex. Where HLA class I and class II types were available, the types were taken from metadata supplied by the sample provider, not from assay-based typing.

V and J are trimmed by 2 bases and 4 bases, and the gene matches miss 10 bases of the junction. CDR1 and CDR2 were assigned from the germline V gene as SNHLY and FYNNEI. The CDR3, cysteine through phenylalanine, is 16 amino acids long. CDR3 DNA only is kept here, 48 bases in frame from base 1. General conclusions and limits of the study: The quantity of clinical and demographic metadata differed by source and by participant and was supplied without curation.

Comment on this clone: Which antigen it targets is not known. Per-base qualities were not stored, and no clone one base away is much larger.

TCRbeta CDR3 regions were amplified from genomic DNA by means of the immunoSEQ Assay, a bias-controlled multiplex PCR. The original pipeline was this. Nucleated cell counts per sample were estimated from amplification of reference gene primers within the assay. Sequence reads were collapsed and filtered to measure the absolute abundance of every unique TCRbeta CDR3 rearrangement. For each sample, productive Simpson clonality was calculated as the square root of Simpson's diversity index across productive rearrangements. TCRdb stores this immuneACCESS table with in-frame sequences only. Part of the clones is absent; in the studies checked, under half of the shortfall reflects unresolved V genes, and no reason is known for the rest. That table gives V, J and clone size, and the DNA gave D and trimming. The sample table records approximately 300,000 clones; about nine tenths of these occur just once. The ten top clones hold roughly 10% of the sample.

At one collaborating source in Seattle, patients were enrolled during active infection and were followed longitudinally through the course of disease. The collaborating institutions used their own protocols to collect whole blood in K2EDTA tubes. For TCRbeta analysis, collaborators shipped samples in one of three forms: frozen whole blood, isolated PBMCs, or DNA extracted from either of those sample types. Sequenced material: peripheral blood. The clonotype originates from a young woman with COVID-19, enrolled during active disease. The V gene is TRBV2 and the J gene is TRBJ2-5; 7 junctional bases match TRBD1. The nucleotides read TGTGCCAGCAGTGAATACGCGACAGGGACGTCAGAGACCCAGTACTTC. Its protein reads: CASSEYATGTSETQYF.